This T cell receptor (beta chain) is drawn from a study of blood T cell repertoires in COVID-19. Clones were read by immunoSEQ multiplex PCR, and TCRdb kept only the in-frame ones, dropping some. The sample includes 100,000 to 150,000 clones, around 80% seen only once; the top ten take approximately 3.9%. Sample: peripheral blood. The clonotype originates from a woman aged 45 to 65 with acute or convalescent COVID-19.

Here the CDR3 DNA reads TGTGCCAGCAGCTTGGCTCAGGGATTATACGAGCAGTACTTC. It specifies CASSLAQGLYEQYF. The genes are TRBV5-5 and TRBJ2-7; perhaps TRBD1 as D (5 bases). This CDR3 comprises 14 residues. The germline V and J ends were trimmed by 0 bases and 4 bases, with 11 bases remaining between them. From germline, CDR1 is SGHKS and CDR2 YYEKEE (reference sequence). The full variable domain, completed using reference TRBV5-5 and TRBJ2-7, is DAGVTQSPTHLIKTRGQQVTLRCSPISGHKSVSWYQQVLGQGPQFIFQYYEKEERGRGNFPDRFSARQFPNYSSELNVNALLLGDSALYLCASSLAQGLYEQYFGPGTRLTVT.